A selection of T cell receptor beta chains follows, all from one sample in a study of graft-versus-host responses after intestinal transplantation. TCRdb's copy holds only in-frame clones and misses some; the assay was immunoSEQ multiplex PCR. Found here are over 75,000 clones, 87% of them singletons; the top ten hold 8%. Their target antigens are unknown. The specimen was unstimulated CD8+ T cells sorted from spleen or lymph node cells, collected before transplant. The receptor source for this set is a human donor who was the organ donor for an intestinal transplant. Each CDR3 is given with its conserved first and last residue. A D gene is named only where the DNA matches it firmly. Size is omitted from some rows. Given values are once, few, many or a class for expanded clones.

TGTGCCAGCAGCGTAGGAGGTAGCCGAGGGGAGACCCAGTACTTC	CASSVGGSRGETQYF	TRBV9	TRBJ2-5	.	.
TGTGCCAGCAGCTTAGCGAGGGGCAATCAGCCCCAGCATTTT	CASSLARGNQPQHF	TRBV7-9	TRBJ1-5	.	.
TGTGCCAGCAGCTTAATCATCCCGACTGAGCGGGGCTCCTACGAGCAGTACTTC	CASSLIIPTERGSYEQYF	TRBV7-6	TRBJ2-7	.	TRBD2
TGTGCCAGCAGCCTCATTAGCGGGGGTGAAGCAGATACGCAGTATTTT	CASSLISGGEADTQYF	TRBV7-9	TRBJ2-3	.	TRBD2
TGTGCCGGAGCGGTAGGGACGGTGGGCTACACCTTC	CAGAVGTVGYTF	TRBV7-2	TRBJ1-2	.	.
TGTGCCAGCAGTCCCAGAACTAACTCCTACGAGCAGTACTTC	CASSPRTNSYEQYF	TRBV6-1	TRBJ2-7	.	.
TGCGCCAGCAGCTTGTGGGGAGACAGGGGATCTGGCTACACCTTC	CASSLWGDRGSGYTF	TRBV5-1	TRBJ1-2	.	TRBD1
TGTGCCAGCCCCGGGGGAGGGGCTCAGCCCCAGCATTTT	CASPGGGAQPQHF	TRBV6-5	TRBJ1-5	.	.
TGTGCCAGCAGTCCGAGCGACAATGAGCAGTTCTTC	CASSPSDNEQFF	TRBV25-1	TRBJ2-1	.	.
TGTGCCAGCAGTGGTGGAGACCTAGCAATAGATGAGCAGTTCTTC	CASSGGDLAIDEQFF	TRBV2	TRBJ2-1	.	.
TGCGCCAGCAGCCAGAGGCCCTACAATGAGCAGTTCTTC	CASSQRPYNEQFF	TRBV4-1	TRBJ2-1	.	.
TGTGCCAGCAGGTTCCAGGGGTACGATGGCTACACCTTC	CASRFQGYDGYTF	TRBV28	TRBJ1-2	.	.
TGTGCCAGCAGCTTCGACAGGGGTTACAATGAAAAACTGTTTTTT	CASSFDRGYNEKLFF	TRBV5-6	TRBJ1-4	.	TRBD1
TGTGCCAGCAGTCGGGGGGCTTTACAAGAGACCCAGTACTTC	CASSRGALQETQYF	TRBV28	TRBJ2-5	.	.
TGTGCCAGCAGCTTGGCCCCCGGCACCCTCCATGGCTACGAGCAGTACTTC	CASSLAPGTLHGYEQYF	TRBV5-5	TRBJ2-7	.	.
TGCGCCAGCAGCCAAGATCCCCTAGCGGGGGGGACTAACAATGAGCAGTTCTTC	CASSQDPLAGGTNNEQFF	TRBV4-1	TRBJ2-1	.	TRBD2
TGTGCCAGCAGCTTATTTCCCGGGAGCGCCTACGAGCAGTACTTC	CASSLFPGSAYEQYF	TRBV7-3	TRBJ2-7	.	.
TGCGCCAGCAGCCTTAAAGGGTTGGCCCTAAATAATGAGCAGTTCTTC	CASSLKGLALNNEQFF	TRBV5-1	TRBJ2-1	.	.
TGTGCCAGCAGCCCGTGGGACAGGGGGAATGAAAAACTGTTTTTT	CASSPWDRGNEKLFF	TRBV7-9	TRBJ1-4	.	TRBD1
TGTGCCAGCAGGGGACCGGGACAGCTAAACATTCAGTACTTC	CASRGPGQLNIQYF	TRBV2	TRBJ2-4	.	TRBD1
TGTGCCAGCAGCGGCCCGGACAGGGGCACTCACGAGCAGTACTTC	CASSGPDRGTHEQYF	TRBV5-4	TRBJ2-7	few	TRBD1
TGTGCCAGCAGCTTACTAGCGGGGTACAATGAGCAGTTCTTC	CASSLLAGYNEQFF	TRBV7-9	TRBJ2-1	.	TRBD2
TGTGCCTGGAACCTAGCGGGGGGCCCACACTTCACAGATACGCAGTATTTT	CAWNLAGGPHFTDTQYF	TRBV30	TRBJ2-3	.	TRBD2
TGTGCCAGCAGCCCCGGTCCCACTGAAGCTTTCTTT	CASSPGPTEAFF	TRBV14	TRBJ1-1	.	.
TGTGCCAGTGCAGGAGGCTACGTCCTGACTTTC	CASAGGYVLTF	TRBV19	TRBJ2-6	.	.
TGTGCCAGCAGTGACTCGACAGGGCCAGATACGCAGTATTTT	CASSDSTGPDTQYF	TRBV6-4	TRBJ2-3	few	TRBD1
TGTGCCAGCTTGGCTAGCGGGCTGAATGAGCAGTTCTTC	CASLASGLNEQFF	TRBV2	TRBJ2-1	.	TRBD2
TGTGCCATCGGGGGCTTCGGGACTAGCGTGAATGAGCAGTTCTTC	CAIGGFGTSVNEQFF	TRBV28	TRBJ2-1	few	TRBD2
TGCGCCAGCAGCCCAGGGGCCGATGAGCAGTTCTTC	CASSPGADEQFF	TRBV4-1	TRBJ2-1	once	.
TGTGCCAGAACCCGTTCGGGATTGGCTGGAAACACCATATATTTT	CARTRSGLAGNTIYF	TRBV5-3	TRBJ1-3	.	.